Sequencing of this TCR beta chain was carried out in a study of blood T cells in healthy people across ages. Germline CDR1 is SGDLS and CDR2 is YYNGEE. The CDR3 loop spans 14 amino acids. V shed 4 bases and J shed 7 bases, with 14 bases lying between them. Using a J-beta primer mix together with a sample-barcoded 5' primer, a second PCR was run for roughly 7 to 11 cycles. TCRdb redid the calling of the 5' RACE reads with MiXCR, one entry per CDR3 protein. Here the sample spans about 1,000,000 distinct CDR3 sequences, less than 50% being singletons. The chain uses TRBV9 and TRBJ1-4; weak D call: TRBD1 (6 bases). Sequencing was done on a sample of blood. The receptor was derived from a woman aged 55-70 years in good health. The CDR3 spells CASSPGGAFEKLFF. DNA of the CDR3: TGTGCCAGCAGCCCCGGGGGCGCATTTGAAAAACTGTTTTTT.